This TCR beta chain derives from a study of blood T cell repertoires in COVID-19. Looking at the study overall: Sites across the United States, Italy and Spain contributed samples from acute and convalescent COVID-19. T cells, B-cell-depleted T cells, or PBMCs supplied cDNA or gDNA.

After removal of 7 bases from V and 3 bases from J, the junction contained 7 bases not matched to a gene. The CDR3 contains 14 residues. Germline CDR1 and CDR2: SNHLY and FYNNEI. In the original analysis: Reference gene primer amplification yielded estimated nucleated cell counts. Measured with immunoSEQ multiplex PCR; TCRdb has only the in-frame clones, and not every one. V and J calls and clone size are copied from that table; D and trimming were computed from the DNA. The sample yields about 70,000 clones, more than 75% seen once. The TCR sequence derives from a woman between 18 and 29 years old with acute or convalescent COVID-19. The material sequenced was peripheral blood. V and J are TRBV2 and TRBJ1-2; the match to TRBD1 covers 8 bases. CDR3 bases: TGTGCCAGCACGTGGACAGGGCGCCACTATGGCTACACCTTC. Protein sequence: CASTWTGRHYGYTF.